Listed below are T cell receptor beta chains from one sample, sequenced in a study of T cells in Graves' hyperthyroidism and ophthalmopathy. Each CDR3 protein is one row after TCRdb ran MiXCR on the multiplex PCR reads. The sample carries around 300,000 distinct CDR3 sequences, approximately 14% recorded once. Sequencing was carried out using blood. Receptors were obtained from a middle-aged woman with Graves' hyperthyroidism. Both conserved end residues are part of each CDR3. A D gene is named only where the DNA matches it firmly. Clone size, where shown, is once, few, many, or a class for clones that have expanded.

d_gene: TRBD1; j_gene: TRBJ1-1; abundance: many; v_gene: TRBV5-1; CDR3nt: TGCGCCAGCAGCTTGGAGGGACAGAGCACTGAAGCTTTCTTT; CDR3aa: CASSLEGQSTEAFF
d_gene: TRBD2; j_gene: TRBJ2-5; abundance: many; v_gene: TRBV20-1; CDR3nt: TGCAGTGCTAGACTAGCGGGACAAGAGACCCAGTACTTC; CDR3aa: CSARLAGQETQYF
d_gene: TRBD1; j_gene: TRBJ2-1; abundance: NA; v_gene: TRBV29-1; CDR3nt: TGCAGCGTTACCCCTCAACAGGGGCGGAATGAGCAGTTCTTC; CDR3aa: CSVTPQQGRNEQFF
d_gene: NA; j_gene: TRBJ1-5; abundance: many; v_gene: TRBV2; CDR3nt: TGTGCCAGCAGCGGTAGTTCGAGAAGAGGGCAGTTGGACAATCAGCCCCAGCATTTT; CDR3aa: CASSGSSRRGQLDNQPQHF
d_gene: TRBD1; j_gene: TRBJ2-2; abundance: few; v_gene: TRBV19; CDR3nt: TGTGCCAGCGTCCCGACAGGGGCCACCGGGGAGCTGTTTTTT; CDR3aa: CASVPTGATGELFF
d_gene: NA; j_gene: TRBJ2-1; abundance: many; v_gene: TRBV7-8; CDR3nt: TGTGCCAGCAGCCCCTCGGGCAATGAGCAGTTCTTC; CDR3aa: CASSPSGNEQFF
d_gene: TRBD1; j_gene: TRBJ1-6; abundance: NA; v_gene: TRBV29-1; CDR3nt: TGCAGCGTTCGGGACAGCAGCTCCTATAATTCACCCCTCCACTTT; CDR3aa: CSVRDSSSYNSPLHF
d_gene: NA; j_gene: TRBJ1-6; abundance: many; v_gene: TRBV20-1; CDR3nt: TGCAGTGCTTGGGACCGACTCGGGTCACCCCTCCACTTT; CDR3aa: CSAWDRLGSPLHF
d_gene: NA; j_gene: TRBJ2-2; abundance: few; v_gene: TRBV7-3; CDR3nt: TGTGCCAGCAGGCTCAGGGAATCGGACACCGGGGAGCTGTTTTTT; CDR3aa: CASRLRESDTGELFF
d_gene: NA; j_gene: TRBJ1-5; abundance: many; v_gene: TRBV7-8; CDR3nt: TGTGCCAGCAGCTTAGCGGTGACTAATCAGCCCCAGCATTTT; CDR3aa: CASSLAVTNQPQHF
d_gene: TRBD1; j_gene: TRBJ1-2; abundance: many; v_gene: TRBV4-1; CDR3nt: TGCGCCAGCAGCCAAGAATCCTACCGGGACAGTAGGGGCTACACCTTC; CDR3aa: CASSQESYRDSRGYTF
d_gene: TRBD2; j_gene: TRBJ2-1; abundance: many; v_gene: TRBV2; CDR3nt: TGTGCCAGCACCCCTAGCGGGAACGACAATGAGCAGTTCTTC; CDR3aa: CASTPSGNDNEQFF
d_gene: TRBD1; j_gene: TRBJ2-3; abundance: NA; v_gene: TRBV5-1; CDR3nt: TGCGCCAGCAGCTTGCAGGGGGCCACCACAGATACGCAGTATTTT; CDR3aa: CASSLQGATTDTQYF